A selection of T cell receptor beta chains follows, all from one sample in a study of T cell repertoires in cytomegalovirus infection. TCRdb fed the reads into MiXCR, producing one record per CDR3 protein. The sample contains around 270,000 distinct CDR3 sequences, 9.1% of which appear only once. The specimen was PBMCs. The source of these receptors is a human donor in good health (CMV status not recorded). Some clones in this sample may be carry-over from other donors' samples. The CDR3 runs from the conserved cysteine through the conserved F or W. The order of the fields is D gene, clone size, V gene, J gene, CDR3 protein, CDR3 DNA. A D gene is named only where the DNA matches it firmly. A clone size is listed for some rows: how often the clone was seen (once, few, many), or a class if it is expanded.

d_gene: TRBD1; abundance: many; v_gene: TRBV7-3; j_gene: TRBJ1-1; CDR3aa: CASSQNSDRATEAFF; CDR3nt: TGTGCCAGCAGCCAAAACTCGGACAGGGCCACTGAAGCTTTCTTT
d_gene: TRBD2; abundance: many; v_gene: TRBV7-2; j_gene: TRBJ2-3; CDR3aa: CASSSGTSGGGTDTQYF; CDR3nt: TGTGCCAGCAGCTCCGGGACTAGCGGGGGTGGCACAGATACGCAGTATTTT
d_gene: NA; abundance: many; v_gene: TRBV7-2; j_gene: TRBJ2-5; CDR3aa: CASSLQRVQETQYF; CDR3nt: TGTGCCAGCAGCTTACAGCGCGTACAAGAGACCCAGTACTTC
d_gene: NA; abundance: NA; v_gene: TRBV19; j_gene: TRBJ1-1; CDR3aa: CASSIFQGTEAFF; CDR3nt: TGTGCCAGTAGTATATTCCAGGGTACTGAAGCTTTCTTT
d_gene: TRBD1; abundance: many; v_gene: TRBV3-1; j_gene: TRBJ2-7; CDR3aa: CASSQVGDRGEQYF; CDR3nt: TGTGCCAGCAGCCAAGTGGGGGACAGGGGCGAGCAGTACTTC
d_gene: NA; abundance: NA; v_gene: TRBV19; j_gene: TRBJ2-1; CDR3aa: CASSWTDNYNEQFF; CDR3nt: TGTGCCAGTAGCTGGACGGATAACTACAATGAGCAGTTCTTC
d_gene: TRBD2; abundance: many; v_gene: TRBV19; j_gene: TRBJ2-1; CDR3aa: CASSIRLAGGPVEQFF; CDR3nt: TGTGCCAGTAGTATCCGACTAGCGGGAGGGCCAGTCGAGCAGTTCTTC
d_gene: TRBD2; abundance: many; v_gene: TRBV28; j_gene: TRBJ2-1; CDR3aa: CASSSPGLAGSSYNEQFF; CDR3nt: TGTGCCAGCAGCTCACCGGGACTAGCGGGAAGCTCCTACAATGAGCAGTTCTTC
d_gene: TRBD2; abundance: few; v_gene: TRBV6-5; j_gene: TRBJ2-4; CDR3aa: CASSYGLAGAKNIQYF; CDR3nt: TGTGCCAGCAGTTACGGGCTAGCGGGAGCCAAAAACATTCAGTACTTC
d_gene: NA; abundance: NA; v_gene: TRBV20-1; j_gene: TRBJ2-1; CDR3aa: CSARDVGGHSYNEQFF; CDR3nt: TGCAGTGCTAGAGATGTAGGGGGACACTCCTACAATGAGCAGTTCTTC
d_gene: TRBD1; abundance: few; v_gene: TRBV29-1; j_gene: TRBJ2-1; CDR3aa: CSVRQGFEQFF; CDR3nt: TGCAGCGTGCGACAGGGATTTGAGCAGTTCTTC
d_gene: NA; abundance: few; v_gene: TRBV29-1; j_gene: TRBJ1-3; CDR3aa: CSGVLGNTIYF; CDR3nt: TGCAGCGGGGTCCTCGGAAACACCATATATTTT
d_gene: NA; abundance: few; v_gene: TRBV28; j_gene: TRBJ1-1; CDR3aa: CASSLSLQRAFF; CDR3nt: TGTGCCAGCAGTTTATCCCTCCAGAGGGCTTTCTTT
d_gene: NA; abundance: many; v_gene: TRBV7-6; j_gene: TRBJ2-3; CDR3aa: CASSLRLEDTQYF; CDR3nt: TGTGCCAGCAGCTTACGACTAGAGGATACGCAGTATTTT